This T cell receptor beta chain was observed in a study of post-analysis software for immune sequencing data. Findings of the study overall: The five TRBV segments detected at higher frequency in patients than in controls included TRBV5-6, TRBV5-1 and TRBV20-1. Multiple sclerosis patients showed significantly lower normalized Chao1 diversity than controls did. Under F measure analysis, samples from one preparation batch co-clustered strongly.

Unique molecular identifiers had been added to the TCR beta cDNA libraries. cDNA molecules numbering 400,000 to 550,000 came from roughly 1 to 10 million T cells. One entry per CDR3 protein, called by TCRdb with MiXCR from the PCR reads. The sample carries hundreds of thousands of distinct CDR3 sequences, 30% recorded once. Germline values: CDR1 DFQATT, CDR2 SNEGSKA (reference sequence). This CDR3 region has 17 residues. J lost 4 bases, V lost 3 bases, and 14 bases had no gene match. Remarks on this clonotype: Antigen: not known.

The specimen sequenced was blood. The rearrangement links TRBV20-1 to TRBJ2-3; 9 bases are a match to TRBD2. The receptor comes from a girl aged 10-17 years with multiple sclerosis. CDR3 in amino acids: CSARGLSAGGPPDTQYF. The CDR3 nucleotides read TGCAGTGCTAGGGGGCTTTCGGCGGGAGGGCCCCCAGATACGCAGTATTTT.